This T cell receptor (beta chain) derives from a study of T cell repertoires in cytomegalovirus infection. Whole-study context: Public TCR beta signatures marked donors with CMV infection and the matching HLA.

The CDR3 runs to 15 residues. Germline CDR1 reads SGHTA; CDR2 reads FQGNSA. V was pared by 5 bases and J by 3 bases, with 17 bases between. One entry per CDR3 protein, called by TCRdb with MiXCR from the reads. The data show about 76,000 distinct CDR3 sequences, 3% to 4.5% seen once. Study observations and caveats: CMV carriers with the relevant HLA were identified by cumulative public TCR beta family frequency. Ex vivo responses were dominated by HLA-C-restricted CMV-specific TCR beta clonotypes.

At least ten counts were recorded for this clonotype. The antigen remains undetermined. The source of this sequence is a human donor in good health (CMV status not recorded). Some clones in this sample may be carry-over from other donors' samples. The sequenced sample was PBMCs. J is TRBJ2-7 and V is TRBV7-2, with D tentatively TRBD1 (6 bases). CDR3 residues: CASSPEPTGGYEQYF. For the CDR3, the DNA is TGTGCCAGCAGCCCAGAGCCGACAGGAGGCTACGAGCAGTACTTC.